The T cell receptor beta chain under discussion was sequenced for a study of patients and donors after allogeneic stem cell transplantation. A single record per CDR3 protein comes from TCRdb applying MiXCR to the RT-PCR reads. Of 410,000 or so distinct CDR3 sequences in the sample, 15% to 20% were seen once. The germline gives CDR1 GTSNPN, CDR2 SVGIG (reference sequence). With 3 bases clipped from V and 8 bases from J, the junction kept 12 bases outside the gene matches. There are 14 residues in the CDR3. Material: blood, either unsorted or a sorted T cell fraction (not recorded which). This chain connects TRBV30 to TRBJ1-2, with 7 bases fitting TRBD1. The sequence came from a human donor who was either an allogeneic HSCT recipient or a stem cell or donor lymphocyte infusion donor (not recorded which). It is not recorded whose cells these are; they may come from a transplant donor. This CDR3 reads CAWRPQTDRDGYTF. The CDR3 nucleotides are TGTGCCTGGAGGCCCCAGACCGACAGGGACGGCTACACCTTC.